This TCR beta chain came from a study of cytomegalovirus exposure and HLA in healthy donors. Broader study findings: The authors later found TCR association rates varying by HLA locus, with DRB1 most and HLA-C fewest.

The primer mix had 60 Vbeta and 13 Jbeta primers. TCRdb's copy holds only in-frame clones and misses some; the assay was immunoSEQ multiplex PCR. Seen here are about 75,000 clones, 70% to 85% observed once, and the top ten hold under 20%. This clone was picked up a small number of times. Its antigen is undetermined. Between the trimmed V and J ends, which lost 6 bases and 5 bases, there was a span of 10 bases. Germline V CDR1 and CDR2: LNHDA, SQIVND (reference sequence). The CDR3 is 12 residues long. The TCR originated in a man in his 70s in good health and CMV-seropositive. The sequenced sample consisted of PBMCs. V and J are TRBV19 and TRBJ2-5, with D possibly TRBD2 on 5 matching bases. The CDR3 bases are TGTGCCAGTAGCCCGGGGTGGGAGACCCAGTACTTC. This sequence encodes CASSPGWETQYF.